Included here is one TCR beta chain sequence, with context. As yet, its antigen is unknown. The sample is drawn from a study of shared clonotypes between healthy human individuals. About the research overall: Three men and two women, aged 18 to 49, were donors. Findings and limits, study-wide: Apart from blood, nothing was sampled; tissue repertoires likely differ.

Each of the donors was a healthy adult who was HIV-negative and had not had a recent acute infection or vaccination. Sequenced by immunoSEQ multiplex PCR; TCRdb stores in-frame clones only, minus some. Among a few hundred thousand clones, around 80% were seen once, and the ten largest hold 12%. Trimming removed 2 bases from V and 0 bases from J, with 11 bases in between. In germline, CDR1 is GTSNPN, CDR2 SVGIG (reference sequence). This CDR3 spans 15 amino acids. The V call is TRBV30, the J call TRBJ1-3; D remains ambiguous. The receptor was derived from a woman in her thirties or forties in good health. Some clones in this sample may be carry-over from other donors' samples. The material sequenced was PBMCs. The CDR3, as DNA: TGTGCCTGGAGTACGGGGATAATCTCTGGAAACACCATATATTTT. Protein sequence: CAWSTGIISGNTIYF. The full variable domain, with the rest looked up from reference TRBV30 and TRBJ1-3, is SQTIHQWPATLVQPVGSPLSLECTVEGTSNPNLYWYRQAAGRGLQLLFYSVGIGQISSEVPQNLSASRPQDRQFILSSKKLLLSDSGFYLCAWSTGIISGNTIYFGEGSWLTVV.